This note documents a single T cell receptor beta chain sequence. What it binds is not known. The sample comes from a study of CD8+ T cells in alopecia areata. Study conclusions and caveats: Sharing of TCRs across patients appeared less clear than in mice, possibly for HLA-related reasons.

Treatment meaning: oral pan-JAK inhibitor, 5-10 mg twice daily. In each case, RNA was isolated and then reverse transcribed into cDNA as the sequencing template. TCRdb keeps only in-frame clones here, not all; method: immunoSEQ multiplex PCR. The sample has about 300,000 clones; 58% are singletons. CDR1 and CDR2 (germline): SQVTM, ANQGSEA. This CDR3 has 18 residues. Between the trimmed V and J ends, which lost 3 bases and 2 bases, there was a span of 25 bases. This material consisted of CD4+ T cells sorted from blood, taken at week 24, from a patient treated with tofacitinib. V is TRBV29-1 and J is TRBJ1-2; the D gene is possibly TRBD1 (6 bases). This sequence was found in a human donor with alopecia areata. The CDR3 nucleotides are TGCAGCGTTGAGGGAGGGGGGATGCTGGAGAGAATCAACTATGGCTACACCTTC. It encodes CSVEGGGMLERINYGYTF.